This TCR beta chain was recorded in a study of regulatory T cells in long-lasting Graves disease listed by TCRdb under 2021. Background on the whole study: Antithyroid drugs had been taken for less than 3 months by newly diagnosed Graves' disease patients. The study was registered as a clinical trial and conducted in China. A total of approximately 35 samples underwent TCR sequencing: about 13 from persistent and about 20 from newly diagnosed Graves' disease patients. This study used TCR sequencing and RNA sequencing of peripheral blood to compare persistent Graves' disease patients against newly diagnosed Graves' disease patients. What the research found in general, with its limitations: The study examined only peripheral blood because the primary lesion, thyroid tissue, could not be accessed. Persistent Graves' disease patients showed lower TCR Shannon entropy and fewer highly expanded clones than newly diagnosed patients, suggesting clonal expansion. Preferential use of TRBV28, TRBJ1-2 and TRBJ2-5 was observed in persistent disease, whereas TRBV20-1 and TRBJ2-1 were favored in newly diagnosed disease. Only the TCR beta chain was sequenced and analyzed. The authors acknowledged the small sample size as a limitation that may reduce accuracy. More public clonotypes were shared among persistent patients (roughly 2,700) than among newly diagnosed patients (over 900).

The V end gives up 4 bases and the J end 6 bases, leaving 6 bases in the junction not matched to a gene. There are 15 amino acids in the CDR3, from cysteine to phenylalanine inclusive. The kept DNA is CDR3 alone, 45 bases in frame from the first base. CDR1 MNHEY and CDR2 SVGAGI are derived from the germline V gene. Libraries were prepared through multiplex PCR. The data were produced on an Illumina HiSeq 4000. CDR3 regions were amplified by Arm-PCR with iRepertoire HTBI primers to construct TCR beta libraries. Gel purification was performed on PCR products prior to sequencing. Per the original workflow: A total of fewer than 65 TRBV and approximately 15 TRBJ segments were identified across samples and were used for gene usage analysis of CDR3 amino acid clonotypes. COPE and FqMerger were used to merge the filtered high-quality paired reads into contigs. Contigs were aligned with BLAST to IMGT TRBV, TRBD and TRBJ reference genes, and CDR3 was defined per IMGT. Clonotypes above 0.1% frequency were classified as highly expanded clones. Shannon entropy was used to measure repertoire diversity, and the Gini coefficient was used to measure V-J evenness. Public clonotypes were defined as clonotypes shared by more than one individual. Clones were called with MiXCR by TCRdb after fastp trimmed the public reads at Q25, and only in-frame beta chains were retained. For every CDR3 protein sequence, its rows merge into one entry that carries the most common genes and DNA. TCRdb's processing, not the authors' own work, is the source of the V and J calls. The sample profile shows some 330,000 distinct CDR3 sequences; over 9.5% of them were found once. The ten largest make up approximately 17% of the sample.

Points on this clonotype: Its target antigen remains unknown. No base quality values were provided; no much bigger clone lies one nucleotide off.

The label giving this sample's time point can be read as: newly diagnosed GD, antithyroid drugs for less than 3 months. For both TCR sequencing and RNA sequencing, RNA was extracted from PBMCs in TRIzol. The diagnosis of Graves' disease followed American Thyroid Association guidelines. Recruitment of patients was carried out at an endocrinology department in Xi'an, China. From each patient, roughly 9 milliliters of peripheral blood was collected into an EDTA anticoagulant tube. PBMCs were isolated by Ficoll Paque Plus density gradient separation without further T cell sorting. RNA quality was checked with an Agilent 2100 Bioanalyzer and agarose gel, and concentration with a NanoDrop 2000. The sample also formed part of further work on T cells in Graves' hyperthyroidism and ophthalmopathy. The second study's paper adds: Graves' hyperthyroidism was defined as stable when no progression to ophthalmopathy occurred over 18 months of follow-up. Hyperthyroidism patients were aged 18 to 65 years and newly diagnosed, with disease duration of less than 2 months. Any patient with an uncontrolled infection, another autoimmune disease, pregnancy or lactation was excluded. Diagnoses were established on the basis of clinical symptoms, serum thyroxine and TRAb, thyroid ultrasound, and orbital computed tomography. A first-round RT-PCR of the TCR CDR3 used the HTBI primer set with the Qiagen OneStep RT-PCR kit. Most expanded thyroid clonotypes (frequency above 0.001) were also found in blood, which suggests that blood repertoires may mirror thyroid immune responses. Ophthalmopathy was separated from stable hyperthyroidism by a 13 V-J signature model, with about 86% sensitivity and about 81% specificity obtained in cross-validation and 80%/75% obtained in testing. In validation, the model predicted progression to ophthalmopathy with over 65% sensitivity and 72.22% specificity, a median of 6.5 months before onset. To identify distinguishing TCR V-J signatures, a discovery cohort of around 98 patients was used, comprising 43 with Graves' ophthalmopathy and 57 with stable Graves' hyperthyroidism. Whether ophthalmopathy could be predicted prospectively was tested in an independent validation cohort made up of 18 hyperthyroidism patients plus 17 patients who later progressed to ophthalmopathy. The approximately 97 discovery patients were randomly divided into training and test sets at a 7:3 ratio. Thyroid tissue and blood T-cell repertoires from about 6 Graves' hyperthyroidism patients were also compared in the study. After sampling, hyperthyroidism patients received methimazole starting at 30 mg daily, and ophthalmopathy patients received high-dose intravenous methylprednisolone. Libraries were constructed in a second round of multiplex PCR, after which size selection and purification were performed. Sequencing of the libraries was done on an Illumina HiSeq2000 using paired-end 100 bp reads. SOAPnuke was used to process the raw data, removing reads that contained adapters or uncalled bases, had a mean Phred below 15, or lacked an exact match to the constant primer or identifier. High-quality paired reads were merged using COPE v1.2.5, and each unique nucleotide sequence was defined as a clonotype. MiTCR v1.1 was used to align the clonotypes against IMGT TRBV, TRBD and TRBJ reference segments. The analysis was restricted to V-J combinations with a frequency above 0.0001, which together covered 99% to 99.2% of the repertoires. A TCS score was defined as the ratio of F50 (clonal expansion) to E x V (chaos), with BLOSUM62-based TCRdist applied between CDR3 peptides within each V-J. Welch's t-statistics and random forest reduced around 510 V-J features to some 14, which were used in a naive Bayes classifier (R e1071). No statistical method was used to set the sample size in advance, and investigators knew the group allocation. The paper reports TCR Vbeta CDR3 sequencing of roughly 140 peripheral blood samples: approximately 41 ophthalmopathy, about 75 hyperthyroidism and around 17 progressor patients.

The TCR originated in a woman aged 18-29 years with Graves disease. Donor details come from another sample of the same person, matched by shared clones. The chain couples TRBV6-5 to TRBJ1-5; TRBD1 matches 10 bases in the middle. Sequencing was performed on peripheral blood mononuclear cells (PBMCs), taken at new diagnosis, from a patient treated with antithyroid drugs. The CDR3 is CASSWTGGRVQPQHF. The bases are TGTGCCAGCAGTTGGACAGGGGGAAGAGTTCAGCCCCAGCATTTT.